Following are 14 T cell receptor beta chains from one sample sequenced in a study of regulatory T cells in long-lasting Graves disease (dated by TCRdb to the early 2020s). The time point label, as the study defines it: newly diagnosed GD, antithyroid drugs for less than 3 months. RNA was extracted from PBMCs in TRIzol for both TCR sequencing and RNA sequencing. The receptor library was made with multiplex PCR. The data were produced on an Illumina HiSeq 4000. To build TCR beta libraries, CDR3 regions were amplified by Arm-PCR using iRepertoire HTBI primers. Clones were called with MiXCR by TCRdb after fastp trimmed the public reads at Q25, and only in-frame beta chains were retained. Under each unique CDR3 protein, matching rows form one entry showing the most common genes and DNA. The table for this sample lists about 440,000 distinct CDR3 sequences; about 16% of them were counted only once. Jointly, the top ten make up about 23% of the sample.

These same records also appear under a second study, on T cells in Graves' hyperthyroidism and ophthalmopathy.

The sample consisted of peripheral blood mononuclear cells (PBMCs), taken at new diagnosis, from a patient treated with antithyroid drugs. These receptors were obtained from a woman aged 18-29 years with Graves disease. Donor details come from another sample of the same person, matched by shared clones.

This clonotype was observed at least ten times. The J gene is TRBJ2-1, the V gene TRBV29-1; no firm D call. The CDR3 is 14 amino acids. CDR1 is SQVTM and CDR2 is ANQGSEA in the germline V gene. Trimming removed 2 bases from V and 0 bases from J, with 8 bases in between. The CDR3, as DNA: TGCAGCGTTGAATCTTGGAGCTCCTACAATGAGCAGTTCTTC. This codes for CSVESWSSYNEQFF.

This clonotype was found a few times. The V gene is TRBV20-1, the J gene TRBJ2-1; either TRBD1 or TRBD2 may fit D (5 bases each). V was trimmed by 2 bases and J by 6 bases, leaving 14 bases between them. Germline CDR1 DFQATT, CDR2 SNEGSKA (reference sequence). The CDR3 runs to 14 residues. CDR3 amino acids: CSARRQMGTNEQFF. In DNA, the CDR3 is TGCAGTGCTAGACGCCAAATGGGGACCAATGAGCAGTTCTTC.

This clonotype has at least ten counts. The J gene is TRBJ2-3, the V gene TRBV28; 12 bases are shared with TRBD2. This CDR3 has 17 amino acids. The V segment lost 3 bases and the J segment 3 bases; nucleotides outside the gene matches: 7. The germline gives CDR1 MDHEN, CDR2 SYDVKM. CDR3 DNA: TGTGCCAGCAGTTTTCTAGCGGGAGGGCCTCCGACAGATACGCAGTATTTT. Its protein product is CASSFLAGGPPTDTQYF.

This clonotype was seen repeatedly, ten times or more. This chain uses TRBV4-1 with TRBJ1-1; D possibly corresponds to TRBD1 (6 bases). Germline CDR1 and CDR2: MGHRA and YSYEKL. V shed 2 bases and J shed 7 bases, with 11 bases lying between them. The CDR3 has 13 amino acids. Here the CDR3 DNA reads TGCGCCAGCAGCCAACCAGGGGACCTTGAAGCTTTCTTT. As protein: CASSQPGDLEAFF.

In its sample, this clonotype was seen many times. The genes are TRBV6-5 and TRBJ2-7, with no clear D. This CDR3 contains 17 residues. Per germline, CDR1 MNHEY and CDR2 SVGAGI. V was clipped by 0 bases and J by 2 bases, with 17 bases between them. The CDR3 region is CASSYSNLGSYPYEQYF. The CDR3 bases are TGTGCCAGCAGTTACTCGAACCTTGGGTCTTATCCCTACGAGCAGTACTTC.

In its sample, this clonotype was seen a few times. CDR3 sequence: CASSGDQGSTGELFF. DNA for the CDR3: TGTGCCAGCAGCGGCGATCAGGGTTCAACCGGGGAGCTGTTTTTT. The chain links TRBV9 to TRBJ2-2; D might be TRBD1 (5 bases). CDR3 length: 15 amino acids. Germline V gene lookup returns CDR1 SGDLS and CDR2 YYNGEE. Trimming took 3 bases from V and 5 from J, leaving 14 bases between them.

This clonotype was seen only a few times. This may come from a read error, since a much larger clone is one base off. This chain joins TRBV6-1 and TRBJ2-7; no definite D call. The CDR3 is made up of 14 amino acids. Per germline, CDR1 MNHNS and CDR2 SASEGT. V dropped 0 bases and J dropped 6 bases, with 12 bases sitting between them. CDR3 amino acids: CASSEAYDRGEQYF. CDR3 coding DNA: TGTGCCAGCAGTGAAGCGTACGATAGAGGCGAGCAGTACTTC.

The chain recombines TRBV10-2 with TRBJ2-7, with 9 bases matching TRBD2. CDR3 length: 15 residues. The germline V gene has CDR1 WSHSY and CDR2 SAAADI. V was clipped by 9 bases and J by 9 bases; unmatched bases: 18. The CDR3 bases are TGCGCCAGTACCCTCGAGGCTAGCGGGACCGTCGGGCAGTACTTC. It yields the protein CASTLEASGTVGQYF.

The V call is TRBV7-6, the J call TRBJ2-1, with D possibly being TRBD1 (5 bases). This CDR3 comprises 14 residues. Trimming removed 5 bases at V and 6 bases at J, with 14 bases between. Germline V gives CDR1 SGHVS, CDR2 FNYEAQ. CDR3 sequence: CASSPRGSSNEQFF. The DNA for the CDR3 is TGTGCCAGCAGCCCTAGGGGTAGTAGCAATGAGCAGTTCTTC.

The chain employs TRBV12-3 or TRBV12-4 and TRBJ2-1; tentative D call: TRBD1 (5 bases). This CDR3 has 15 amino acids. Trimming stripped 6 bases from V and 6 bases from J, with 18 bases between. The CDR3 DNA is TGTGCCAGCAGCTCGGGCTTTTTAAGGGGCAATGAGCAGTTCTTC. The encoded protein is CASSSGFLRGNEQFF.

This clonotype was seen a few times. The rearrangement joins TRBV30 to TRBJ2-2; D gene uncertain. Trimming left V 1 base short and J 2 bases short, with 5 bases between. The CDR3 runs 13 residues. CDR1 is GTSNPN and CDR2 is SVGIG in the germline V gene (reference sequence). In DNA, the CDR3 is TGTGCCTGGAGTGGAAGAAACACCGGGGAGCTGTTTTTT. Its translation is CAWSGRNTGELFF.

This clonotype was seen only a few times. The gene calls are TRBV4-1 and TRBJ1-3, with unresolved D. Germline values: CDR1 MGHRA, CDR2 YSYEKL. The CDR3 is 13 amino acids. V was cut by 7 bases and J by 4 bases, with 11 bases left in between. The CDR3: CASTLDAGNTIYF. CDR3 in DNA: TGCGCCAGCACCCTGGACGCCGGAAACACCATATATTTT.

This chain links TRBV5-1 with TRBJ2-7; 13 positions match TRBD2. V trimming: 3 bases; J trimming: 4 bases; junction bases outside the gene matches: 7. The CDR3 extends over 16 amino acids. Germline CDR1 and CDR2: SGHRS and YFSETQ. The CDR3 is CASSSPGLAGVYEQYF. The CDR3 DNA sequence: TGCGCCAGCAGCTCGCCCGGACTAGCGGGAGTTTACGAGCAGTACTTC.

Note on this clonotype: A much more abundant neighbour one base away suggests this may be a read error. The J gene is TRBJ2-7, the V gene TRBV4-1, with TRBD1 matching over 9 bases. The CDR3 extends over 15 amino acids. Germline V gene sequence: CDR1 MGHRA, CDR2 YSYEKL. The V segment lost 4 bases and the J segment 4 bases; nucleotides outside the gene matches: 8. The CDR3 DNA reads TGCGCCAGCAGCCGAGGACAGACAGGGGGATACGAGCAGTACTTC. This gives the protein CASSRGQTGGYEQYF.